Listed below are T cell receptor beta chains from one sample, sequenced in a study of cytomegalovirus exposure and HLA in healthy donors. Clones were sequenced by immunoSEQ multiplex PCR, and TCRdb holds only the in-frame ones, with some missing. The sample has tens of thousands of clones, around 85% seen once. Input material: PBMCs. The receptors derive from a girl between 2 and 10 years old in good health and CMV-seropositive. Each CDR3 is given with its conserved first and last residue. D genes are given only for firm matches. Where a row states a size, it is once, few, many or the class of an expanded clone; other rows omit it.

TRBJ2-3	TRBV7-2	NA	TRBD1	15	CASSSGQGSTDTQYF	TGTGCCAGCAGTTCGGGACAGGGGTCCACAGATACGCAGTATTTT
TRBJ2-1	TRBV4-2	NA	TRBD1	17	CASSQDVRTGVYNEQFF	TGTGCCAGCAGCCAAGATGTCAGGACAGGGGTTTACAATGAGCAGTTCTTC
TRBJ2-3	TRBV2	NA	NA	14	CASMTEMNTDTQYF	TGTGCCAGCATGACAGAGATGAACACAGATACGCAGTATTTT
TRBJ2-7	TRBV13	NA	TRBD1	14	CASSFTGTGFEQYF	TGTGCCAGCAGCTTCACCGGGACAGGGTTCGAGCAGTACTTC
TRBJ2-7	TRBV6-1	NA	TRBD2	12	CASQREGYEQYF	TGTGCCAGCCAGCGGGAGGGCTACGAGCAGTACTTC
TRBJ2-7	TRBV7-2	NA	NA	13	CASSRSGSYEQYF	TGTGCCAGCAGCCGTAGCGGCTCCTACGAGCAGTACTTC
TRBJ2-4	TRBV28	NA	NA	14	CASSLRDGRNIQYF	TGTGCCAGCAGTTTAAGGGACGGGAGAAACATTCAGTACTTC
TRBJ1-5	TRBV30	NA	NA	15	CAWRGRGTSNQPQHF	TGTGCCTGGAGGGGTCGGGGAACTAGCAATCAGCCCCAGCATTTT
TRBJ1-1	TRBV6-1	NA	TRBD1	13	CASSEAGGTEAFF	TGTGCCAGCAGTGAGGCAGGGGGCACTGAAGCTTTCTTT
TRBJ2-1	TRBV9	NA	TRBD2	14	CASSVSGDYNEQFF	TGTGCCAGCAGCGTTAGCGGGGACTACAATGAGCAGTTCTTC
TRBJ2-3	TRBV7-2	NA	TRBD2	17	CASSPRGGLAVTDTQYF	TGTGCCAGCAGCCCCCGAGGTGGACTAGCGGTCACAGATACGCAGTATTTT
TRBJ1-3	TRBV28	few	NA	15	CASTSPGPARNTIYF	TGTGCCAGCACCTCTCCAGGCCCAGCCCGAAACACCATATATTTT
TRBJ1-1	TRBV30	NA	NA	14	CAWGMGRVNTEAFF	TGTGCCTGGGGAATGGGCAGGGTGAACACTGAAGCTTTCTTT
TRBJ1-1	TRBV4-2	NA	NA	13	CASSQDEWSEAFF	TGTGCCAGCAGCCAAGATGAGTGGTCTGAAGCTTTCTTT
TRBJ2-7	TRBV5-6	NA	NA	12	CASSLVRGEQYF	TGTGCCAGCAGCTTGGTCCGGGGCGAGCAGTACTTC
TRBJ2-1	TRBV7-2	NA	TRBD1	16	CASSGTGTGGYNEQFF	TGTGCCAGCAGCGGAACCGGGACAGGGGGTTACAATGAGCAGTTCTTC
TRBJ2-7	TRBV2	NA	NA	14	CASSDGLASYEQYF	TGTGCCAGCAGTGACGGTCTAGCCTCCTACGAGCAGTACTTC
TRBJ1-5	TRBV28	NA	NA	13	CASSFFGDQPQHF	TGTGCCAGCAGTTTTTTCGGGGATCAGCCCCAGCATTTT
TRBJ2-2	TRBV9	once	TRBD1	15	CASSIQGGATGELFF	TGTGCCAGCAGCATACAGGGGGGTGCCACCGGGGAGCTGTTTTTT
TRBJ2-5	TRBV5-1	NA	NA	11	CASSYKETQYF	TGCGCCAGCAGCTACAAAGAGACCCAGTACTTC
TRBJ1-1	TRBV5-1	once	TRBD1	12	CASGRDSSEAFF	TGCGCCAGCGGTCGGGACAGCTCTGAAGCTTTCTTT
TRBJ1-1	TRBV6-1	NA	TRBD1	13	CASSGTAATEAFF	TGTGCCAGCAGCGGGACAGCAGCCACTGAAGCTTTCTTT
TRBJ1-2	TRBV5-4	NA	NA	14	CASSGAGSTGGYTF	TGTGCCAGCAGCGGGGCAGGGTCAACAGGTGGCTACACCTTC
TRBJ2-2	TRBV7-2	NA	TRBD2	17	CASSFLAGGMSTGELFF	TGTGCCAGCAGCTTTCTAGCGGGAGGGATGAGCACCGGGGAGCTGTTTTTT
TRBJ2-1	TRBV6-5	once	NA	16	CASSYSAEGVDDEQFF	TGTGCCAGCAGTTACTCAGCGGAAGGAGTTGACGATGAGCAGTTCTTC
TRBJ2-5	TRBV6-6	NA	NA	12	CASSYNRETQYF	TGTGCCAGCAGTTATAATCGGGAGACCCAGTACTTC
TRBJ2-2	TRBV27	NA	NA	14	CASSMSGVTGELFF	TGTGCCAGCAGTATGTCGGGAGTCACCGGGGAGCTGTTTTTT
TRBJ2-7	TRBV25-1	NA	TRBD1	15	CASSDWDRGSYEQYF	TGTGCCAGCAGTGATTGGGACAGGGGGTCCTACGAGCAGTACTTC
TRBJ2-3	TRBV19	NA	NA	14	CASSRGGSTDTQYF	TGTGCCAGTAGTCGGGGAGGTAGCACAGATACGCAGTATTTT
TRBJ2-5	TRBV28	NA	TRBD1	13	CASSRTGDETQYF	TGTGCCAGCAGCAGGACAGGCGATGAGACCCAGTACTTC
TRBJ1-2	TRBV6-5	NA	NA	12	CASSAQGRGYTF	TGTGCCAGCAGTGCCCAGGGGAGAGGCTACACCTTC
TRBJ2-7	TRBV7-2	NA	TRBD2	15	CASSSTSGRLSEQYF	TGTGCCAGCAGCTCGACTAGCGGGAGACTGAGCGAGCAGTACTTC
TRBJ1-2	TRBV29-1	few	TRBD1	12	CGTGEVDYGYTF	TGCGGAACAGGGGAGGTGGACTATGGCTACACCTTC
TRBJ1-2	TRBV6-1	NA	TRBD1	14	CASSETGENYGYTF	TGTGCCAGCAGTGAAACAGGGGAGAACTATGGCTACACCTTC
TRBJ2-5	TRBV11-2	NA	TRBD2	18	CASSLDLADPPFGETQYF	TGTGCCAGCAGCTTAGATCTAGCGGACCCTCCTTTTGGGGAGACCCAGTACTTC
TRBJ2-7	TRBV4-1	NA	NA	15	CASSQDKAPRWEQYF	TGCGCCAGCAGCCAAGATAAGGCCCCGCGGTGGGAGCAGTACTTC
TRBJ2-3	TRBV2	NA	TRBD1	16	CASASGTGIGTDTQYF	TGTGCCAGCGCCAGCGGGACAGGGATTGGTACAGATACGCAGTATTTT
TRBJ2-1	TRBV6-1	NA	NA	16	CASSEASYSATSSGFF	TGTGCCAGCAGTGAAGCCTCCTACTCGGCCACGAGCTCAGGGTTCTTC
TRBJ2-3	TRBV10-2	NA	TRBD2	16	CASSVTAGGPGDTQYF	TGCGCCAGCAGTGTCACGGCGGGAGGGCCTGGAGATACGCAGTATTTT
TRBJ1-5	TRBV19	NA	TRBD1	14	CASSVTGVDQPQHF	TGTGCCAGTAGTGTGACAGGGGTAGATCAGCCCCAGCATTTT
TRBJ2-1	TRBV28	NA	TRBD2	13	CASVAGGYNEQFF	TGTGCCAGCGTAGCCGGGGGGTACAATGAGCAGTTCTTC
TRBJ1-2	TRBV29-1	once	NA	17	CSVESNPPGHRVHGYTF	TGCAGCGTTGAATCGAACCCGCCCGGGCACAGGGTTCACGGCTACACCTTC
TRBJ1-4	TRBV2	NA	NA	12	CASGQGEEKLFF	TGTGCCAGCGGGCAGGGTGAAGAAAAACTGTTTTTT
TRBJ1-1	TRBV6-1	NA	NA	15	CASSEAVVMNTEAFF	TGTGCCAGCAGTGAAGCTGTTGTTATGAACACTGAAGCTTTCTTT
TRBJ1-5	TRBV27	NA	TRBD1	13	CASSLNRGQPQHF	TGTGCCAGCAGTCTGAACAGGGGTCAGCCCCAGCATTTT
TRBJ2-1	TRBV6-5	NA	TRBD2	13	CASSYSERGGLFF	TGTGCCAGCAGTTACTCGGAACGGGGAGGGTTGTTCTTC
TRBJ2-3	TRBV6-5	NA	NA	14	CASSYARVDDTQYF	TGTGCCAGCAGTTACGCGAGGGTGGACGATACGCAGTATTTT
TRBJ2-1	TRBV7-9	NA	NA	15	CASSSTAGIPHEQFF	TGTGCCAGCAGCTCTACGGCGGGAATCCCTCATGAGCAGTTCTTC
TRBJ1-1	TRBV6-5	NA	NA	14	CASSYKTGNTEAFF	TGTGCCAGCAGTTATAAGACAGGGAACACTGAAGCTTTCTTT
TRBJ2-3	TRBV6-5	NA	TRBD2	15	CASSMTSGRWDTQYF	TGTGCCAGCAGTATGACTAGCGGGAGGTGGGATACGCAGTATTTT
TRBJ2-5	TRBV6-6	NA	TRBD2	14	CASSYERGQETQYF	TGTGCCAGCAGTTACGAGCGGGGACAAGAGACCCAGTACTTC
TRBJ2-1	TRBV7-9	NA	TRBD2	15	CASSLGLAGFNEQFF	TGTGCCAGCAGCTTGGGACTAGCGGGTTTCAATGAGCAGTTCTTC
TRBJ2-3	TRBV2	NA	TRBD1	13	CANGQGLSDTQYF	TGTGCCAATGGACAGGGATTATCAGATACGCAGTATTTT
TRBJ1-4	TRBV20-1	NA	NA	10	CSARREKLFF	TGCAGTGCTAGGCGGGAAAAACTGTTTTTT
TRBJ2-6	TRBV19	NA	NA	17	CASKEGEGAPGANVLTF	TGTGCCAGTAAGGAAGGGGAAGGAGCACCTGGGGCCAACGTCCTGACTTTC
TRBJ1-2	TRBV5-4	few	TRBD1	15	CASSLGQGTRYGYTF	TGTGCCAGCAGCTTGGGACAGGGAACTAGGTATGGCTACACCTTC
TRBJ2-7	TRBV2	NA	NA	17	CASSVGSRVVTPYEQYF	TGTGCCAGCAGTGTTGGGAGTCGGGTAGTTACTCCCTACGAGCAGTACTTC
TRBJ2-3	TRBV11-2	NA	TRBD1	14	CASSPTGVRQTQYF	TGTGCCAGCAGCCCGACAGGGGTCCGGCAGACGCAGTATTTT
TRBJ1-3	TRBV18	NA	NA	16	CASSPQSPSSGNTIYF	TGTGCCAGCTCACCTCAAAGTCCGAGCTCTGGAAACACCATATATTTT
TRBJ2-7	TRBV27	NA	TRBD2	16	CASSPATSGGTYEQYF	TGTGCCAGCAGTCCCGCGACTAGCGGGGGTACCTACGAGCAGTACTTC